This TCR beta chain was obtained from a study of blood T cell repertoires in COVID-19. The repertoire was sequenced with immunoSEQ multiplex PCR; TCRdb's copy has only in-frame clones and lacks some. The repertoire holds about 480,000 clones, with nearly 90% as singletons. Trimming took 6 bases from V and 7 from J, leaving 10 bases between them. This CDR3 has 13 amino acids. Per the germline V gene, CDR1 is WSHSY and CDR2 is SAAADI. Sequencing input: peripheral blood. The clonotype comes from a man between 18 and 29 years old with COVID-19, enrolled during active disease. V is TRBV10-2 and J is TRBJ1-6; unclear D gene. CDR3: CASSGSGNSPLHF. The CDR3, as DNA: TGCGCCAGCAGCGGCTCGGGGAATTCACCCCTCCACTTT.